This entry lists 18 T cell receptor beta chains sequenced from one sample in a study of T cells in localized non-small cell lung cancer. Profiling relied on immunoSEQ multiplex PCR, and the TCRdb table lists in-frame clones only, not all of them. The sample contains around 30,000 clones, about 90% of which appear only once. Here the sequenced sample was peripheral blood mononuclear cells, taken before any cancer treatment. The receptor source for this set is a woman aged 35 to 70 with stage III lung adenocarcinoma.

The chain uses TRBV6-1 and TRBJ1-5; D call uncertain. This CDR3 has 14 amino acids. V lost 7 bases and J 0 bases, leaving 10 bases between the germline ends. CDR1 is MNHNS and CDR2 is SASEGT in the germline V gene. The CDR3: CASMEEYSNQPQHF. In nucleotides, the CDR3 is TGTGCCAGCATGGAGGAGTATAGCAATCAGCCCCAGCATTTT.

The CDR3 region is CASNSLRGNIQYF. CDR3 DNA sequence: TGTGCCAGCAACTCCCTAAGGGGGAACATTCAGTACTTC. The chain links TRBV28 to TRBJ2-4, with D perhaps TRBD1 (6 bases). The CDR3 totals 13 residues. V was pared by 7 bases and J by 7 bases, with 14 bases between. Germline V gives CDR1 MDHEN, CDR2 SYDVKM. The full variable domain, completed using reference TRBV28 and TRBJ2-4, is DVKVTQSSRYLVKRTGEKVFLECVQDMDHENMFWYRQDPGLGLRLIYFSYDVKMKEKGDIPEGYSVSREKKERFSLILESASTNQTSMYLCASNSLRGNIQYFGAGTRLSVL.

In DNA form, the CDR3 reads TGTGCCAGCAGTACACGTGGAGGTGGCTACAATGAGCAGTTCTTC. This translates into CASSTRGGGYNEQFF. V usage is TRBV6-6 and J usage is TRBJ2-1; TRBD2 might be the D (5 bases). Germline V gene data show CDR1 as MNHNY and CDR2 as SVGAGI (reference sequence). The CDR3 has 15 residues. V lost 5 bases and J 3 bases, leaving 14 bases between the germline ends.

The V and J genes are TRBV2 and TRBJ2-5; the match to TRBD1 covers 7 bases. The CDR3 covers 14 residues. CDR1 is SNHLY and CDR2 is FYNNEI in the germline V gene. The V and J ends lost 1 base and 9 bases, in that order; junction bases with no gene match: 8. The CDR3, as DNA: TGTGCCAGCAGTGAAGAGACAGGGCGTGGGGCCCAGTACTTC. Translation: CASSEETGRGAQYF.

This chain connects TRBV20-1 to TRBJ2-5; unclear D gene. Germline assignment: CDR1 DFQATT and CDR2 SNEGSKA (reference sequence). The CDR3 consists of 11 residues. V lost 0 bases and J 5 bases, leaving 4 bases between the germline ends. The CDR3 loop is CSARDIETQYF. In DNA, the CDR3 is TGCAGTGCTAGAGATATCGAGACCCAGTACTTC.

V is TRBV11-2 and J is TRBJ1-4; D not certain. Germline lookup yields CDR1 SGHAT and CDR2 FQNNGV. Trimming cost V 1 base and J 0 bases, with 9 bases left between them. The CDR3 runs 16 residues. The CDR3 DNA follows: TGTGCCAGCAGCTTAGGATTCGGGTCAACTAATGAAAAACTGTTTTTT. It specifies CASSLGFGSTNEKLFF.

This clone was found a few times. The chain has TRBV7-9 and TRBJ1-6; a weak D match, TRBD1 (6 bases). V lost 1 base, J lost 9 bases, and 13 bases lay in between. From germline, CDR1 is SEHNR and CDR2 FQNEAQ (reference sequence). This CDR3 is 15 amino acids long. Here the CDR3 DNA reads TGTGCCAGCAGCTTAGTCCCAGGGGATGTTTCACCCCTCCACTTT. It yields the protein CASSLVPGDVSPLHF.

The V gene is TRBV18, the J gene TRBJ2-7; possibly TRBD1 for D (6 bases). Trimming removed 2 bases from V and 3 bases from J, with 11 bases in between. Germline CDR1 is KGHSH and CDR2 is LQKENI. The CDR3 has 14 residues. CDR3 in amino acids: CASSPRTDGYEQYF. Written as DNA, the CDR3 is TGTGCCAGCTCACCAAGGACAGATGGCTACGAGCAGTACTTC.

The rearrangement uses TRBV10-3 and TRBJ2-7, with 7 bases fitting TRBD1. V lost 9 bases and J lost 2; bases outside the gene matches: 1. The CDR3 is 11 residues long. Looked up from germline, CDR1 is ENHRY and CDR2 is SYGVKD. As DNA, the CDR3 is TGTGCCATGGGGACAGCCTACGAGCAGTACTTC. Its translation: CAMGTAYEQYF.

V gene TRBV7-9 combines with J gene TRBJ2-7; D not resolved. Germline CDR1 reads SEHNR; CDR2 reads FQNEAQ (reference sequence). V was pared by 2 bases and J by 11 bases, with 10 bases between. The CDR3 contains 11 residues. CDR3 amino acids: CASSLTGPKYF. CDR3 nucleotides: TGTGCCAGCAGCTTAACTGGGCCCAAGTACTTC.

A word on this clone: One end of the junction is discordant with germline, which a read error may explain. The chain is built from TRBV27 and TRBJ2-3; D not resolved. The CDR3 consists of 14 residues. The germline V gene has CDR1 MNHEY and CDR2 SMNVEV (reference sequence). CDR3 residues: CATSGGRPADTQYF. The CDR3 DNA is TGTGCCACCAGTGGTGGGCGCCCCGCAGATACGCAGTATTTT.

The chain uses TRBV6-1 and TRBJ2-3; 11 bases agree with TRBD2. The length of the CDR3 is 15 residues. CDR1 MNHNS and CDR2 SASEGT come from the germline V gene. With V trimmed by 6 bases and J by 4 bases, 6 bases remained unmatched. Here the CDR3 DNA reads TGTGCCAGCAGCCCGGGACTAGCGGTTGCAGATACGCAGTATTTT. It codes for CASSPGLAVADTQYF.

The chain is built from TRBV29-1 and TRBJ2-2, with TRBD1 as a possible D gene (5 bases). CDR3 size: 12 residues. Germline values: CDR1 SQVTM, CDR2 ANQGSEA. The ends were cut back, 4 bases at V and 8 bases at J, with 11 bases in the middle. CDR3 nucleotides: TGCAGCGTTGGACAGTCTTTAGGGGAGCTGTTTTTT. Protein product: CSVGQSLGELFF.

The chain links TRBV7-2 to TRBJ1-1, with D possibly being TRBD1 (5 bases). Trimming shortened V by 2 bases and J by 5 bases, and 12 bases separated the two germline ends. CDR3 length: 14 amino acids. The V gene's germline CDR1 is SGHTA and CDR2 FQGNSA. CDR3: CASSLQGGRTEAFF. The CDR3, as DNA: TGTGCCAGCAGCTTACAGGGAGGAAGGACTGAAGCTTTCTTT.

The rearrangement uses TRBV29-1 and TRBJ1-1, with D tentatively TRBD1 (6 bases). This CDR3 spans 13 amino acids. Germline-derived CDR1 and CDR2 are SQVTM and ANQGSEA. The V and J ends lost 2 bases and 1 base respectively, with 8 bases between them. The DNA for the CDR3 is TGCAGCGTTGAAAGACAGGCGAACACTGAAGCTTTCTTT. Protein sequence: CSVERQANTEAFF. Filled out from reference TRBV29-1 and TRBJ1-1, the complete variable domain reads SAVISQKPSRDICQRGTSLTIQCQVDSQVTMMFWYRQQPGQSLTLIATANQGSEATYESGFVIDKFPISRPNLTFSTLTVSNMSPEDSSIYLCSVERQANTEAFFGQGTRLTVV.

The CDR3 region has the DNA TGTGCCAGCAGCTTAAATGGACAGTCAGATACGCAGTATTTT. Amino acid sequence: CASSLNGQSDTQYF. This chain connects TRBV7-2 to TRBJ2-3; a weak D match, TRBD1 (6 bases). Trimming left V 2 bases short and J 4 bases short, with 10 bases between. This CDR3 has 14 residues. Germline V CDR1 and CDR2: SGHTA, FQGNSA.

This sequence joins TRBV6-1 and TRBJ1-1; unclear D gene. CDR1 MNHNS and CDR2 SASEGT come from the germline V gene. V lost 0 bases and J lost 5, with 16 bases in between. This CDR3 is built from 16 residues. In DNA, the CDR3 is TGTGCCAGCAGTGAAGCGCTTCGTGGCGTCCGGACTGAAGCTTTCTTT. Protein sequence: CASSEALRGVRTEAFF.

V gene TRBV7-2 combines with J gene TRBJ2-3; D unresolved. CDR1 and CDR2 from the germline V gene are SGHTA and FQGNSA. CDR3 length: 13 amino acids. Trimming removed 3 bases from V and 2 bases from J, with 6 bases in between. For the CDR3, the DNA is TGTGCCAGCAGCTTGGAGAACACAGATACGCAGTATTTT. Its protein is CASSLENTDTQYF.